Presented here are 21 T cell receptor beta chains from one specimen sequenced in a study of blood T cell repertoires in COVID-19 (dated by TCRdb to 2018 to 2021). To prepare the library, the immunoSEQ multiplex PCR assay was applied. Sourced from immuneACCESS, this table was stored by TCRdb with only in-frame sequences that have V and J called. A share of the clones is absent; for the studies checked, an unresolved V gene accounts for under half, and the remainder has no known explanation. This sample gives around 180,000 clones in total; about 88% of them show up just once. Less than 3.5% of the sample is taken by the ten largest. Specimen: peripheral blood. All receptors derive from a woman in her 30s with active or convalescent COVID-19.

The rearrangement uses TRBV6-5 and TRBJ2-1, with D maybe TRBD1 (5 bases). The V gene lost 7 bases and the J gene lost 9 bases, with 19 bases spanning the gap. Germline assignment: CDR1 MNHEY and CDR2 SVGAGI. This CDR3 has 14 amino acids. CDR3 region: CASKGIQDNSEQFF. CDR3 bases: TGTGCCAGCAAGGGGATTCAGGACAACAGTGAGCAGTTCTTC.

The rearrangement links TRBV19 to TRBJ2-1; perhaps TRBD2 as D (6 bases). Trimming stripped 4 bases from V and 4 bases from J, with 11 bases between. CDR3 length: 14 amino acids. Germline CDR1 reads LNHDA; CDR2 reads SQIVND (reference sequence). The CDR3 here is CASSSSGRYNEQFF. The CDR3 nucleotides read TGTGCCAGTAGTAGCAGCGGGCGGTACAATGAGCAGTTCTTC.

The genes are TRBV10-3 and TRBJ1-1, with 9 bases that match TRBD1. There are 17 residues in the CDR3. CDR1 and CDR2 from the germline V gene are ENHRY and SYGVKD. Trimming cost V 6 bases and J 1 base; bases outside gene matches: 12. The CDR3 nucleotides are TGTGCCATCAGCGGTACAGGGGGCGACGTGGGGAACACTGAAGCTTTCTTT. As protein: CAISGTGGDVGNTEAFF.

V and J are TRBV3-1 (or the pseudogene TRBV3-2) and TRBJ2-7; D is possibly TRBD2 (5 bases). Trimming pared 6 bases from V and 0 bases from J, leaving 15 bases between. Germline V CDR1 and CDR2: LGHDT, YNNKEL (reference sequence). The CDR3 sequence is 15 residues long. CDR3 nucleotides: TGTGCCAGCAGACCTGGACTGTTCAGCTCCTACGAGCAGTACTTC. This encodes CASRPGLFSSYEQYF.

CDR3 coding DNA: TGCAGTGCTAGTGGGACTAGCGGGAGGGCCGGCTTGGGGCAGTTCTTC. Translation gives CSASGTSGRAGLGQFF. The J gene is TRBJ2-1, the V gene TRBV20-1; 16 bases are shared with TRBD2. With V trimmed by 3 bases and J by 12 bases, 11 bases remained unmatched. The CDR3 is 16 residues long. Germline assignment: CDR1 DFQATT and CDR2 SNEGSKA (reference sequence).

CDR3 coding DNA: TGCGCCAGCAGCTTGACGGGACAGGGTCCCTCCTACGAGCAGTACTTC. This gives the protein CASSLTGQGPSYEQYF. The chain employs TRBV5-1 and TRBJ2-7; 9 bases fit TRBD1. Germline V gives CDR1 SGHRS, CDR2 YFSETQ. The J segment lost 0 bases and the V segment lost 1 base, leaving 5 bases of the junction unmatched. The CDR3 loop spans 16 amino acids.

The chain uses TRBV6-5 and TRBJ1-1, with D possibly TRBD1 on 6 matching bases. This CDR3 is built from 14 residues. V lost 6 bases and J 6 bases, leaving 17 bases between the germline ends. Per germline, CDR1 MNHEY and CDR2 SVGAGI. DNA for the CDR3: TGTGCCAGCAGAAACCCCAGGGGAACCGCTGAAGCTTTCTTT. Protein: CASRNPRGTAEAFF.

The chain employs TRBV21-1 and TRBJ2-1; the D call in the table, TRBD2, was not verified against the DNA. TRBV21-1 is designated a pseudogene. CDR3 length: 20 residues. The CDR3 loop is CASSKPEQGAVTSGYNEQFF. CDR3 DNA sequence: TGTGCCAGCAGCAAACCGGAGCAGGGGGCTGTGACTAGCGGCTACAATGAGCAGTTCTTC.

This chain uses TRBV2 with TRBJ2-3; 8 positions match TRBD2. J was trimmed by 5 bases and V by 8 bases; bases with no gene match: 6. The CDR3 extends over 13 amino acids. The V gene's germline CDR1 is SNHLY and CDR2 FYNNEI. The CDR3: CASSGLAVDTQYF. The CDR3 nucleotides read TGTGCCAGCTCCGGACTAGCAGTAGATACGCAGTATTTT.

The rearrangement joins TRBV5-4 to TRBJ2-5; maybe TRBD2 (6 bases). There are 15 residues in the CDR3. V was shortened by 4 bases and J by 3 bases, with 16 bases between the two germline ends. Germline V gives CDR1 SGHNT, CDR2 YYREEE (reference sequence). DNA of the CDR3: TGTGCCAGCAGCAGGACCGCGGGACGGGAAGAGACCCAGTACTTC. This sequence encodes CASSRTAGREETQYF.

This chain links TRBV24-1 with TRBJ2-2; tentatively, D is TRBD2 (7 bases). Trimming took 12 bases from V and 0 from J, leaving 13 bases between them. CDR3 length equals 14 residues. Germline CDR1 is KGHDR and CDR2 is SFDVKD. Written as DNA, the CDR3 is TGTGCCTCCGGGGGGACAACGAACACCGGGGAGCTGTTTTTT. It specifies CASGGTTNTGELFF.

The CDR3 sequence: CASSQEWSRTDTQYF. The CDR3 DNA is TGTGCCAGCAGCCAAGAATGGAGCCGCACAGATACGCAGTATTTT. This rearrangement joins TRBV4-2 to TRBJ2-3; D unclear. The CDR3 sequence is 15 residues long. Germline V lookup: CDR1 LGHNA, CDR2 YNFKEQ. V was clipped by 0 bases and J by 1 base, with 8 bases between them.

The gene calls are TRBV5-6 and TRBJ2-1, with 10 bases matching TRBD2. Germline V gene lookup returns CDR1 SGHDT and CDR2 YYEEEE. V gave up 3 bases and J gave up 8 bases; unmatched junction bases: 5. The CDR3 length is 14 residues. The chain's CDR3 is CASSSGTSVDEQFF. In DNA, the CDR3 is TGTGCCAGCAGCTCCGGGACTAGCGTCGATGAGCAGTTCTTC.

This sequence joins TRBV3-1 (or the pseudogene TRBV3-2) and TRBJ2-2; 8 bases line up with TRBD2. The length of the CDR3 is 14 residues. Germline assignment: CDR1 LGHDT and CDR2 YNNKEL (reference sequence). The junction had 6 bases not matched to a gene; V was cut back by 5 bases and J by 7 bases. The CDR3 nucleotides read TGTGCCAGCAGCTTAAGCGGGAGCGGCGGGGAGCTGTTTTTT. It specifies CASSLSGSGGELFF.

This clone was seen a single time. The V call is TRBV3-1 (or the pseudogene TRBV3-2), the J call TRBJ1-2; perhaps TRBD1 as D (5 bases). V was trimmed by 1 base and J by 8 bases, leaving 17 bases between them. CDR1 is LGHDT, CDR2 YNNKEL, per germline (reference sequence). The CDR3 runs 15 residues. The CDR3 reads CASSQVGGGGVGYTF. CDR3 bases: TGTGCCAGCAGCCAAGTGGGGGGTGGAGGGGTCGGCTACACCTTC.

The chain joins TRBV2 to TRBJ1-6, with 8 bases aligning to TRBD1. The CDR3 totals 16 residues. Looked up from germline, CDR1 is SNHLY and CDR2 is FYNNEI. Trimming cost V 4 bases and J 10 bases; bases outside gene matches: 12. The CDR3 reads CASSGTGYGFESPLHF. CDR3 in DNA: TGTGCCAGCAGTGGGACAGGGTATGGGTTTGAGTCACCCCTCCACTTT. Using reference TRBV2 and TRBJ1-6 for the parts outside the CDR3, the full variable domain is EPEVTQTPSHQVTQMGQEVILRCVPISNHLYFYWYRQILGQKVEFLVSFYNNEISEKSEIFDDQFSVERPDGSNFTLKIRSTKLEDSAMYFCASSGTGYGFESPLHFGNGTRLTVT.

This clone turned up a few times. This rearrangement joins TRBV7-9 to TRBJ2-2, with a weak D call TRBD1 (6 bases). V lost 5 bases to trimming and J lost 1 base, with 8 bases between them. The germline V gene has CDR1 SEHNR and CDR2 FQNEAQ (reference sequence). There are 14 residues in the CDR3. The CDR3 nucleotides read TGTGCCAGCAGCACCAGGGGGAACACCGGGGAGCTGTTTTTT. It is translated as CASSTRGNTGELFF. Together with reference TRBV7-9 and TRBJ2-2, the CDR3 gives the full variable domain: DTGVSQNPRHKITKRGQNVTFRCDPISEHNRLYWYRQTLGQGPEFLTYFQNEAQLEKSRLLSDRFSAERPKGSFSTLEIQRTEQGDSAMYLCASSTRGNTGELFFGEGSRLTVL.

This clone appeared once. The genes are TRBV27 and TRBJ1-2; 11 bases are shared with TRBD1. The germline CDR1 and CDR2 sequences are MNHEY and SMNVEV (reference sequence). This CDR3 has 17 amino acids. The V segment lost 2 bases and the J segment 4 bases; nucleotides outside the gene matches: 9. In DNA, the CDR3 is TGTGCCAGCAGTTTAGAGATGGGGACAGGGGGATCCTATGGCTACACCTTC. Its protein product is CASSLEMGTGGSYGYTF.

V gene TRBV11-2 combines with J gene TRBJ1-6; D not certain. Germline CDR1 SGHAT, CDR2 FQNNGV. With 6 bases removed from V and 6 bases from J, the gap between germline ends came to 12 bases. The CDR3 totals 14 residues. The CDR3 nucleotides are TGTGCCAGCAGACCCGGGAGGAGTAATTCACCCCTCCACTTT. This translates into CASRPGRSNSPLHF.

This chain uses TRBV6-2 or TRBV6-3 with TRBJ2-1; D gene uncertain. The CDR3 is 12 residues long. Deletions cut 2 bases from V and 5 bases from J, with 4 bases between. The germline V gene has CDR1 MNHEY and CDR2 SVGEGT. For the CDR3, the DNA is TGTGCCAGCAGTTACCCCGACAATGAGCAGTTCTTC. Translated, it gives CASSYPDNEQFF.

A remark on this clone: A junction end diverges from the germline sequence, so it may reflect a read error. Distinct nucleotide sequences in the sample also encode this CDR3. This chain connects TRBV18 to TRBJ2-2; 7 bases line up with TRBD1. The CDR3 has 18 amino acids. The germline V gene encodes CDR1 KGHSH and CDR2 LQKENI. The CDR3 nucleotides are TGTGCTAGCTCACGTTCGGGACAGAAAACACCGAACACCGGGGAGCTGTTTTTT. It codes for CASSRSGQKTPNTGELFF.